This T cell receptor beta chain appears in the sequencing data of a study of T cells in Graves' hyperthyroidism and ophthalmopathy. Study-wide results and caveats: Clonotypes that were expanded in thyroid above 0.001 mostly appeared in blood too. From stable hyperthyroidism, ophthalmopathy was set apart by a 13 V-J model.

The CDR3 totals 16 residues. Germline assignment: CDR1 LGHDT and CDR2 YNNKEL (reference sequence). Calling Graves' hyperthyroidism stable meant ophthalmopathy did not progress within 18 months. Worth noting for this clonotype: Its antigen remains unidentified. One base away lies a much larger clone, so this may be a sequencing read error.

From RNA transcripts, TCR beta CDR3 regions were amplified. Researchers ran a first-round RT-PCR on the TCR CDR3 using the HTBI primer set. TCRdb ran MiXCR on the multiplex PCR reads and lists one entry per CDR3 protein. The table has some 460,000 distinct CDR3 sequences, approximately 14% seen once; the top ten hold less than 15%. Material: blood. V usage is TRBV3-1 and J usage is TRBJ2-1; D is uncertain. Near its end, the DNA agrees better with TRBJ2-7, so the J call may be wrong. The sequence was collected from a woman aged 18-35 years with Graves' hyperthyroidism. The CDR3 region is CASSQDEATHYNEQYF. The CDR3 DNA follows: TGTGCCAGCAGCCAAGACGAGGCAACCCATTACAATGAGCAGTACTTC.